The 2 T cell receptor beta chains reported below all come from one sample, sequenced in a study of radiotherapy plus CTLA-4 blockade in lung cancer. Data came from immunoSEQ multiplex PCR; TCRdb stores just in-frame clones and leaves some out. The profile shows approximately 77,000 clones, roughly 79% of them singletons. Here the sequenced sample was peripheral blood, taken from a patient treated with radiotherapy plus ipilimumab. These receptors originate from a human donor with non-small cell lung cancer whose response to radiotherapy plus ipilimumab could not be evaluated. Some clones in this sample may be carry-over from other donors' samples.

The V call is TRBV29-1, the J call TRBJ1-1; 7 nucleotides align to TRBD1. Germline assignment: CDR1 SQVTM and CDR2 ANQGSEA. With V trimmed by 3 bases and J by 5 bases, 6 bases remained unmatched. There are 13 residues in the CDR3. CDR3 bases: TGCAGCGTTGAGGAGGGGGCGGGTACTGAAGCTTTCTTT. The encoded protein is CSVEEGAGTEAFF.

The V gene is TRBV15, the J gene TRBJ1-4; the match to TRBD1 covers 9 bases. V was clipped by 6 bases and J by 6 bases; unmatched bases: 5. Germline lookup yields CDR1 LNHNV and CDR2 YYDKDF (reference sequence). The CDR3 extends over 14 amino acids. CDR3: CATRRDRDDEKLFF. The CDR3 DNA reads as TGTGCCACCAGGAGGGACAGGGACGATGAAAAACTGTTTTTT. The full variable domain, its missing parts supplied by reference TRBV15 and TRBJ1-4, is DAMVIQNPRYQVTQFGKPVTLSCSQTLNHNVMYWYQQKSSQAPKLLFHYYDKDFNNEADTPDNFQSRRPNTSFCFLDIRSPGLGDTAMYLCATRRDRDDEKLFFGSGTQLSVL.